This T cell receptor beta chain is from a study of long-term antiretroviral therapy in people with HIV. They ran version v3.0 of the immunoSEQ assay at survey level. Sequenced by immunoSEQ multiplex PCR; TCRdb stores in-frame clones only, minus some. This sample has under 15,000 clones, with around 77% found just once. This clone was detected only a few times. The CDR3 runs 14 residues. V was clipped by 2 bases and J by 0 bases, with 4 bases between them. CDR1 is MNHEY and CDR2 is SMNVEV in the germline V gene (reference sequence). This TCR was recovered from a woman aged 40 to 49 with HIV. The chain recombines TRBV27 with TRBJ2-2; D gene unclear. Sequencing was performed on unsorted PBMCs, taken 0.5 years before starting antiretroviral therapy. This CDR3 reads CASSLDSNTGELFF. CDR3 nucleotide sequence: TGTGCCAGCAGTTTAGATTCGAACACCGGGGAGCTGTTTTTT.